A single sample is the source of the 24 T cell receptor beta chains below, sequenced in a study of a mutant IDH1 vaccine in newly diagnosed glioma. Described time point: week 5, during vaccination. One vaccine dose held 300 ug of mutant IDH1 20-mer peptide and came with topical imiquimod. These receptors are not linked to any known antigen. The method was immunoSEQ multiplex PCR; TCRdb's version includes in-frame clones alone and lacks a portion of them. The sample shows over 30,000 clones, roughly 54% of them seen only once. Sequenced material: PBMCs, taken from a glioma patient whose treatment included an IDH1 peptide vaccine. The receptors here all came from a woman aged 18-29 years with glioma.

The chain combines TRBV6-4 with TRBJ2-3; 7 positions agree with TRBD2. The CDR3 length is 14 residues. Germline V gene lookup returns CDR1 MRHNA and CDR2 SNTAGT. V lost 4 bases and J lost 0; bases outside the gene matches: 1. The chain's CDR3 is CASSGSGSTDTQYF. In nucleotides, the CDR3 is TGTGCCAGCAGTGGTAGCGGGAGCACAGATACGCAGTATTTT.

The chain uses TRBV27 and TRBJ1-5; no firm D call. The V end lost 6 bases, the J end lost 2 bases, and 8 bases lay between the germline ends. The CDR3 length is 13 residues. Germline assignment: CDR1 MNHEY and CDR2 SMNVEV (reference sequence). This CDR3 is CASRAWGNQPQHF. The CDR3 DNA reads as TGTGCCAGCAGAGCCTGGGGCAATCAGCCCCAGCATTTT.

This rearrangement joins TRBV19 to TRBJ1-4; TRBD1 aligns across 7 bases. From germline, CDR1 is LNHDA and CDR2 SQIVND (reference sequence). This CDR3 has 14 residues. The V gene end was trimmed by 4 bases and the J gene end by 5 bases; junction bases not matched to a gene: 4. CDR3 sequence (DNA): TGTGCCAGTAGTAGGCAGGGGGGAAATGAAAAACTGTTTTTT. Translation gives CASSRQGGNEKLFF.

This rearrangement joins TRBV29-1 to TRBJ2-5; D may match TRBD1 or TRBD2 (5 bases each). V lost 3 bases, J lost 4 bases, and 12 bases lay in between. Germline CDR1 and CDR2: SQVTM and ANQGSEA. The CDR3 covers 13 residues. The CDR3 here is CSVDPSGRETQYF. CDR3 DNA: TGCAGCGTTGACCCGTCGGGGCGAGAGACCCAGTACTTC.

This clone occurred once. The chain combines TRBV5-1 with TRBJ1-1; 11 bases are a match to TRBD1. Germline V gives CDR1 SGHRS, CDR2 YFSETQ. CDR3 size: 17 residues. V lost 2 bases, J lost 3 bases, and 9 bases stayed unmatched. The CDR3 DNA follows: TGCGCCAGCAGCTTAGGAGGGACAGGGGGATTAGACACTGAAGCTTTCTTT. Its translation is CASSLGGTGGLDTEAFF. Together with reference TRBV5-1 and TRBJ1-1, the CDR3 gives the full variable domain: KAGVTQTPRYLIKTRGQQVTLSCSPISGHRSVSWYQQTPGQGLQFLFEYFSETQRNKGNFPGRFSGRQFSNSRSEMNVSTLELGDSALYLCASSLGGTGGLDTEAFFGQGTRLTVV.

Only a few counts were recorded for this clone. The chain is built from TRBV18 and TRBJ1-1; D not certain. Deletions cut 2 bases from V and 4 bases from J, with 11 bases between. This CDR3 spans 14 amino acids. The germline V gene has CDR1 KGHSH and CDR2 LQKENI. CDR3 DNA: TGTGCCAGCTCACCAGAGTACCGGGGCACTGAAGCTTTCTTT. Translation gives CASSPEYRGTEAFF.

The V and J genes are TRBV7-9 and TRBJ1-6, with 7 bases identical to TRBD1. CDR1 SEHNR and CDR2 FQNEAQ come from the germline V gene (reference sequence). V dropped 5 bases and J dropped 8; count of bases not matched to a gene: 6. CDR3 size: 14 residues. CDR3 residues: CASSATGLDSPLHF. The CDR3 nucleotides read TGTGCCAGCAGCGCGACAGGGTTGGATTCACCCCTCCACTTT.

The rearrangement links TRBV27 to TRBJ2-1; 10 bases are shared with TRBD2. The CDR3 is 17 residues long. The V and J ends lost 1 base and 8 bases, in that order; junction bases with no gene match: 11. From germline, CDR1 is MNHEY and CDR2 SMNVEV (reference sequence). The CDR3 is CASSLFNLAGVGHEQFF. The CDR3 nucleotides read TGTGCCAGCAGTTTATTCAATCTAGCGGGAGTAGGGCATGAGCAGTTCTTC.

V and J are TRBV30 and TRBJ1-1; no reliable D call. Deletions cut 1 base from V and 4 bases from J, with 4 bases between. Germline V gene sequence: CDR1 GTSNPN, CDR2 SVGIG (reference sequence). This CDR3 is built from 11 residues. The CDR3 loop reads CAWSGFTEAFF. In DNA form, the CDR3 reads TGTGCCTGGAGTGGGTTCACTGAAGCTTTCTTT. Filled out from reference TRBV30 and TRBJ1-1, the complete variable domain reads SQTIHQWPATLVQPVGSPLSLECTVEGTSNPNLYWYRQAAGRGLQLLFYSVGIGQISSEVPQNLSASRPQDRQFILSSKKLLLSDSGFYLCAWSGFTEAFFGQGTRLTVV.

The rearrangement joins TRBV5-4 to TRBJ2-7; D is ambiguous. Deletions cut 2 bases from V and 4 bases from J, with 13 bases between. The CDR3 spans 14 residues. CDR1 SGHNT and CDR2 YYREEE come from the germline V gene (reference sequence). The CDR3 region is CASSFDSDNYEQYF. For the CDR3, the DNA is TGTGCCAGCAGCTTCGATTCAGATAATTACGAGCAGTACTTC.

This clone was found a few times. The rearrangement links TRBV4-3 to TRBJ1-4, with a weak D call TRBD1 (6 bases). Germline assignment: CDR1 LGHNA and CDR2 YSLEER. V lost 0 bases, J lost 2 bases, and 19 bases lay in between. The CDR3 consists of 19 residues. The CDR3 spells CASSQDSFWGRSTNEKLFF. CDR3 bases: TGCGCCAGCAGCCAAGACAGCTTCTGGGGGCGAAGCACTAATGAAAAACTGTTTTTT.

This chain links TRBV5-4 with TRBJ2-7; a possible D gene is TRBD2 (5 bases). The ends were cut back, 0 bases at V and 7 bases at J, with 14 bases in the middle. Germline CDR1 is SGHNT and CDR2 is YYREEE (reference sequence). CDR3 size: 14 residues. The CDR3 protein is CASSLAAGAQEQYF. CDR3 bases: TGTGCCAGCAGCTTGGCCGCGGGTGCCCAGGAGCAGTACTTC.

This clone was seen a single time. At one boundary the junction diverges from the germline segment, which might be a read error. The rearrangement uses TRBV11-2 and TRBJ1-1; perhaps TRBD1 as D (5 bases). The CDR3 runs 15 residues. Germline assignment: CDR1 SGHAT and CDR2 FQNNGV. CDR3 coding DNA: TGTGCTAGCAGCTACCATACAGGACTGGGCACTGAAGCTTTCTTT. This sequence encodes CASSYHTGLGTEAFF. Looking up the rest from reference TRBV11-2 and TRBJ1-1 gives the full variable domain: EAGVAQSPRYKIIEKRQSVAFWCNPISGHATLYWYQQILGQGPKLLIQFQNNGVVDDSQLPKDRFSAERLKGVDSTLKIQPAKLEDSAVYLCASSYHTGLGTEAFFGQGTRLTVV.

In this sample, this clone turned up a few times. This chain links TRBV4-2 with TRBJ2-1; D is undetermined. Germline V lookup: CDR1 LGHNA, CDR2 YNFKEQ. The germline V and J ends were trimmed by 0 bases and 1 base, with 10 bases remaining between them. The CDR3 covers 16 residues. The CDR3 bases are TGTGCCAGCAGCCAAGATAGAAGCTTATCCTACAATGAGCAGTTCTTC. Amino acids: CASSQDRSLSYNEQFF.

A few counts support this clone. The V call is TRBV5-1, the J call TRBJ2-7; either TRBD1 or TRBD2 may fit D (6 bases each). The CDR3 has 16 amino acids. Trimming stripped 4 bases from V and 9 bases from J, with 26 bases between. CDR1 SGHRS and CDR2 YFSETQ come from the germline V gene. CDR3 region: CASSRNPGQSRGGQYF. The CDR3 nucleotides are TGCGCCAGCAGCCGTAACCCCGGACAGTCTCGGGGAGGGCAGTACTTC.

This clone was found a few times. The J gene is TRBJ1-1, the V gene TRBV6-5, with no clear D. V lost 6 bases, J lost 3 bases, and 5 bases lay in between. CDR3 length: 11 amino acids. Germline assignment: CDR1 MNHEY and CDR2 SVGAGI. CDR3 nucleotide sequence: TGTGCCAGCAGACCCGACACTGAAGCTTTCTTT. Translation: CASRPDTEAFF.

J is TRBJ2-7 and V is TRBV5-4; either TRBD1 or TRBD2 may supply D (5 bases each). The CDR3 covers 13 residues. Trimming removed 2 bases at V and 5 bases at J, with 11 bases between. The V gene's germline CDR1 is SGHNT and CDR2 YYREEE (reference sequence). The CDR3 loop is CASSFQGSDEQYF. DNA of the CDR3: TGTGCCAGCAGCTTTCAGGGTAGCGACGAGCAGTACTTC.

CDR3 residues: CASSDGTSGGVTQYF. DNA for the CDR3: TGTGCCAGCAGTGATGGGACTAGCGGGGGGGTTACGCAGTATTTT. The V gene is TRBV2, the J gene TRBJ2-3; TRBD2 matches 16 bases. CDR1 SNHLY and CDR2 FYNNEI come from the germline V gene. The CDR3 is 15 amino acids. The junction had 2 bases not matched to a gene; V was cut back by 3 bases and J by 8 bases.

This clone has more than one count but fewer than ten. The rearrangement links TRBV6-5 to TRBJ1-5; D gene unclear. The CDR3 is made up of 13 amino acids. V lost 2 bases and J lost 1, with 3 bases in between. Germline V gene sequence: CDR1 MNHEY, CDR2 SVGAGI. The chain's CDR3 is CASSYGSNQPQHF. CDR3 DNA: TGTGCCAGCAGTTACGGGAGCAATCAGCCCCAGCATTTT.

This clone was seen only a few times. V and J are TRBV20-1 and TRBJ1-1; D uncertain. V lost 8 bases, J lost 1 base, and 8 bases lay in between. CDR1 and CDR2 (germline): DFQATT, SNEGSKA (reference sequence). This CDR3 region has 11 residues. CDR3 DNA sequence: TGCAGTTTGGACGCGAACACTGAAGCTTTCTTT. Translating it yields CSLDANTEAFF.

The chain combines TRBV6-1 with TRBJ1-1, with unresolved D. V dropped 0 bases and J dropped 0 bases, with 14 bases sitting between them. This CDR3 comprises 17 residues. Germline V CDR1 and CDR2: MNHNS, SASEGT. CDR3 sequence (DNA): TGTGCCAGCAGTGAAGCAGGCCGGGGAGGCATGAACACTGAAGCTTTCTTT. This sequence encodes CASSEAGRGGMNTEAFF.

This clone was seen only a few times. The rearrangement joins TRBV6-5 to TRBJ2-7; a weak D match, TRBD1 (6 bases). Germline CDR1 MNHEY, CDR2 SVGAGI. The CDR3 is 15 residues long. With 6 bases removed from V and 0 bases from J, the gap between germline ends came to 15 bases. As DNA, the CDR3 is TGTGCCAGCAGGTTGAACAGGGACCCCTCCTACGAGCAGTACTTC. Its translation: CASRLNRDPSYEQYF.

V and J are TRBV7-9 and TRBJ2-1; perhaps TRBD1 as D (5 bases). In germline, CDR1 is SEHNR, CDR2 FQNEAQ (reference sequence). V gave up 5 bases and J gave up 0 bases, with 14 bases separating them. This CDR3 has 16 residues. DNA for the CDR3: TGTGCCAGCAGCATCGGACACCCAAACTCCTACAATGAGCAGTTCTTC. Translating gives CASSIGHPNSYNEQFF. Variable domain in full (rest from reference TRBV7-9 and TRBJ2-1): DTGVSQNPRHKITKRGQNVTFRCDPISEHNRLYWYRQTLGQGPEFLTYFQNEAQLEKSRLLSDRFSAERPKGSFSTLEIQRTEQGDSAMYLCASSIGHPNSYNEQFFGPGTRLTVL.

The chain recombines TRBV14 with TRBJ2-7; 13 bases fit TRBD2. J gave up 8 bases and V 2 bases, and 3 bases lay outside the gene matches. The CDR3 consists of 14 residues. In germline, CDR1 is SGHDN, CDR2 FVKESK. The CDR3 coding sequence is TGTGCCAGCAGCCAACGACTAGCGGGGGGACAGCAGTACTTC. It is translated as CASSQRLAGGQQYF.